This T cell receptor beta chain was retrieved from a study of cytomegalovirus exposure and HLA in healthy donors (dated by TCRdb to the late 2010s). Concerning the study at large: According to a later analysis, one platform produced both the 110 or so validation repertoires and the roughly 640 repertoires of the first cohort. The study aimed to test whether signatures of past pathogen exposure could be identified by cataloging public T cell receptors. To predict cytomegalovirus infection status, the study combined high-throughput TCR immunosequencing, statistical association of individual TCRs with disease status, and machine learning. Besides the first cohort of around 670 subjects, a separate validation cohort made up of 120 or so different subjects was used. Study-wide findings and limitations: Cytomegalovirus status was reported to be diagnosed by the classifier with high specificity and sensitivity in both the original and validation cohorts. A later analysis had no HLA typing for the validation cohort, so co-occurrence there was scored across all 120 repertoires. Of the cluster scores, 94% were above 0 in a later analysis, which found that TCRs clustered in the first cohort also tended to co-occur in the 120 validation repertoires. In the study, about 150 TCR beta chains were listed as associated with cytomegalovirus. According to the authors, the approach could potentially be generalized to other disease states and immunological phenotypes. In vitro tests confirmed that a few of the cytomegalovirus-associated TCR beta chains recognize cytomegalovirus antigens. Most TCR sequences were seen in very few donors, while some public TCRs were found in many individuals.

The library relied on the immunoSEQ multiplex PCR assay. The study's processing was this. A statistical classification framework was built for diagnosing cytomegalovirus status from the catalog of TCR beta chain sequences. As stored in TCRdb, this immuneACCESS dataset retains in-frame rearrangements with V and J assigned. A fraction of the clones does not appear; measured against another copy, unresolved V genes explain less than half of the discrepancy, and the remainder lacks a known reason. The V and J calls and clone size come from that table; D and trimming were worked out from the DNA. The sample table lists about 110,000 clones, over 75% of them with a count of one. Clones ranked in the top ten supply 3% to 3.5% of the sample. Remarks on this clone: What antigen it recognizes has not been identified. No much larger clonotype is one base removed from it; base qualities were not supplied.

The CDR3 holds 15 amino acids from the cysteine to the phenylalanine. This entry keeps only the CDR3 DNA: 45 bases, framed from base 1. V drops 2 bases and J drops 9 bases, leaving 20 bases in between. Based on the germline V gene, the CDR1 and CDR2 sequences are MDHEN and SYDVKM. The donors belonged to the validation cohort of 90 to 150 subjects, which was separate from the roughly 700-subject first cohort. The sample comprised PBMCs. This chain joins TRBV28 to TRBJ2-7; no confident D gene assignment can be made. The clonotype was recovered from a young woman in good health and CMV-seronegative. The DNA sequence is given as TGTGCCAGCAGTTTAAACCCAGGAACCTACGATGGGCAGTACTTC. Its protein product is CASSLNPGTYDGQYF.